This T cell receptor beta chain appears in the sequencing data of a study of cytomegalovirus exposure and HLA in healthy donors. Study-level points and caveats: HLA alleles were associated with 15,000 to 20,000 TCR beta sequences in a later analysis at 0.05 false discovery rate. 164 TCR beta chains were listed as cytomegalovirus-associated. Within an earlier analysis, most TCR beta V segments proved productive either about 90% or about 30% of the time.

Losses at the gene ends were 2 bases for V and 4 bases for J; bases not matched to a gene: 5. The CDR3 sequence is 15 residues long. Per the germline V gene, CDR1 is MNHEY and CDR2 is SMNVEV (reference sequence). A multiplex PCR was run with 60 Vbeta primers and 13 Jbeta primers. The method was immunoSEQ multiplex PCR; TCRdb's version includes in-frame clones alone and lacks a portion of them. The sample holds about 95,000 clones, 65% to 90% seen once. The table lists this clone with a count of one. Its matching antigen is unknown. The V and J genes are TRBV27 and TRBJ2-1, with TRBD2 matching over 7 bases. This receptor was taken from a young man in good health and CMV-seropositive. The material sequenced was PBMCs. CDR3 DNA: TGTGCCAGCAGTTTACTGCGGGAGCAATACAATGAGCAGTTCTTC. Translated, it gives CASSLLREQYNEQFF.